Listed below are T cell receptor beta chains from one sample, sequenced in a study of T cells after posttransplantation cyclophosphamide. Sequencing used immunoSEQ multiplex PCR; TCRdb keeps in-frame clones, though not all of them. Of roughly 11,000 clones listed, around 81% are singletons. Source: PBMCs, taken more than 350 days after allogeneic stem cell transplant with calcineurin inhibitor and methotrexate. All receptors derive from a male patient aged 25-45 years who received an allogeneic stem cell transplant from an unrelated donor, was CMV-positive, and had acute GVHD only. Some T cells may possibly be graft donor cells. The CDR3 runs from the conserved cysteine through the conserved F or W. D genes are given only for firm matches. The size field is filled for only some rows; it gives once, few, many or a size class.

v_gene: TRBV2
j_gene: TRBJ2-7
d_gene: -
abundance: few
CDR3aa: CASSEGGTAGYEQYF
CDR3nt: TGTGCCAGCAGTGAAGGGGGCACCGCTGGCTACGAGCAGTACTTC

v_gene: TRBV29-1
j_gene: TRBJ2-1
d_gene: -
abundance: -
CDR3aa: CSVEDPSHNEQFF
CDR3nt: TGCAGCGTTGAAGATCCTAGCCACAATGAGCAGTTCTTC

v_gene: TRBV6-6
j_gene: TRBJ2-1
d_gene: TRBD1
abundance: -
CDR3aa: CASTQSGQGANEQFF
CDR3nt: TGTGCCAGCACCCAAAGCGGACAGGGGGCGAATGAGCAGTTCTTC

v_gene: TRBV11-2
j_gene: TRBJ1-6
d_gene: -
abundance: -
CDR3aa: CASSLNGGSSPLHF
CDR3nt: TGTGCCAGCAGCTTAAACGGGGGGAGTTCACCCCTCCACTTT

v_gene: TRBV7-8
j_gene: TRBJ1-6
d_gene: -
abundance: -
CDR3aa: CASSPDSARANNSPLHF
CDR3nt: TGTGCCAGCAGCCCCGACAGTGCTCGGGCTAATAATTCACCCCTCCACTTT

v_gene: TRBV7-3
j_gene: TRBJ1-2
d_gene: TRBD1
abundance: once
CDR3aa: CASSPNPQGASNGYTF
CDR3nt: TGTGCCAGCAGCCCAAACCCGCAGGGGGCATCTAATGGCTACACCTTC

v_gene: TRBV7-9
j_gene: TRBJ1-3
d_gene: TRBD1
abundance: few
CDR3aa: CASRLPGQGANTIYF
CDR3nt: TGTGCCAGCAGGTTACCGGGACAGGGGGCAAACACCATATATTTT

v_gene: TRBV11-3
j_gene: TRBJ2-3
d_gene: -
abundance: -
CDR3aa: CASSSGISRVTDTQYF
CDR3nt: TGTGCCAGCAGCTCCGGGATCTCGAGAGTCACAGATACGCAGTATTTT

v_gene: TRBV7-2
j_gene: TRBJ1-2
d_gene: -
abundance: -
CDR3aa: CASSSSGGIVVGEYGYTF
CDR3nt: TGTGCCAGCAGCTCCTCCGGGGGTATAGTCGTAGGGGAGTATGGCTACACCTTC

v_gene: TRBV7-2
j_gene: TRBJ2-7
d_gene: TRBD2
abundance: -
CDR3aa: CASSLTSGPYEQYF
CDR3nt: TGTGCCAGCAGCTTAACTAGCGGTCCCTACGAGCAGTACTTC

v_gene: TRBV7-8
j_gene: TRBJ1-5
d_gene: TRBD1
abundance: -
CDR3aa: CASRSDRGTSNQPQHF
CDR3nt: TGTGCCAGCAGATCCGACAGGGGCACTAGCAATCAGCCCCAGCATTTT

v_gene: TRBV27
j_gene: TRBJ2-5
d_gene: -
abundance: -
CDR3aa: CASMYGETQYF
CDR3nt: TGTGCCAGCATGTACGGGGAGACCCAGTACTTC

v_gene: TRBV6-5
j_gene: TRBJ1-6
d_gene: -
abundance: -
CDR3aa: CASSPRSYNSPLHF
CDR3nt: TGTGCCAGCAGTCCCCGGAGCTATAATTCACCCCTCCACTTT

v_gene: TRBV29-1
j_gene: TRBJ2-7
d_gene: -
abundance: once
CDR3aa: CSVLIASTGEQYF
CDR3nt: TGCAGCGTTTTGATAGCCTCCACCGGCGAGCAGTACTTC

v_gene: TRBV19
j_gene: TRBJ2-7
d_gene: -
abundance: -
CDR3aa: CASSTLTHSYEQYF
CDR3nt: TGTGCCAGTAGTACATTAACTCACTCCTACGAGCAGTACTTC

v_gene: TRBV7-9
j_gene: TRBJ2-3
d_gene: -
abundance: -
CDR3aa: CASSLAAGARTDTQYF
CDR3nt: TGTGCCAGCAGCTTAGCCGCGGGGGCGCGCACAGATACGCAGTATTTT

v_gene: TRBV27
j_gene: TRBJ2-1
d_gene: -
abundance: -
CDR3aa: CASSIGQNQHNEQFF
CDR3nt: TGTGCCAGCAGTATCGGACAGAACCAACACAATGAGCAGTTCTTC

v_gene: TRBV5-4
j_gene: TRBJ1-2
d_gene: -
abundance: -
CDR3aa: CASSDGSPGEGYTF
CDR3nt: TGTGCCAGCAGCGACGGTAGCCCAGGGGAAGGCTACACCTTC

v_gene: TRBV2
j_gene: TRBJ2-6
d_gene: TRBD1
abundance: -
CDR3aa: CASGGRGRGGANVLTF
CDR3nt: TGTGCCAGCGGGGGCAGGGGGCGCGGTGGGGCCAACGTCCTGACTTTC

v_gene: TRBV7-9
j_gene: TRBJ1-1
d_gene: TRBD1
abundance: -
CDR3aa: CASSLDTGAVTEAFF
CDR3nt: TGTGCCAGCAGCTTAGATACAGGGGCGGTCACTGAAGCTTTCTTT

v_gene: TRBV6-1
j_gene: TRBJ1-6
d_gene: -
abundance: -
CDR3aa: CASSETGSQGTPLHF
CDR3nt: TGTGCCAGCAGTGAAACGGGGTCCCAAGGGACACCCCTCCACTTT

v_gene: TRBV19
j_gene: TRBJ1-5
d_gene: -
abundance: -
CDR3aa: CASSLTGINSNQPQHF
CDR3nt: TGTGCCAGTAGTTTGACCGGGATAAATAGCAATCAGCCCCAGCATTTT

v_gene: TRBV29-1
j_gene: TRBJ1-1
d_gene: -
abundance: once
CDR3aa: CSGKTVNTEAFF
CDR3nt: TGCAGCGGGAAGACAGTGAACACTGAAGCTTTCTTT

v_gene: TRBV11-2
j_gene: TRBJ2-7
d_gene: TRBD1
abundance: -
CDR3aa: CASSSGTGGEQYF
CDR3nt: TGTGCCAGCAGCTCGGGGACAGGGGGCGAGCAGTACTTC

v_gene: TRBV10-3
j_gene: TRBJ1-6
d_gene: -
abundance: -
CDR3aa: CAISNRESPLHF
CDR3nt: TGTGCCATCAGTAACCGGGAGTCACCCCTCCACTTT

v_gene: TRBV5-1
j_gene: TRBJ1-4
d_gene: -
abundance: -
CDR3aa: CASSPGTTTNEKLFF
CDR3nt: TGCGCCAGCAGCCCCGGGACTACGACTAATGAAAAACTGTTTTTT

v_gene: TRBV27
j_gene: TRBJ2-7
d_gene: TRBD2
abundance: few
CDR3aa: CASRLAGYVYEQYF
CDR3nt: TGTGCCAGTCGACTAGCGGGATATGTCTACGAGCAGTACTTC

v_gene: TRBV4-3
j_gene: TRBJ2-3
d_gene: -
abundance: -
CDR3aa: CASSRLDYTDTQYF
CDR3nt: TGCGCCAGCAGCCGACTTGATTACACAGATACGCAGTATTTT

v_gene: TRBV2
j_gene: TRBJ2-7
d_gene: TRBD1
abundance: -
CDR3aa: CASSTDRGRSYEQYF
CDR3nt: TGTGCCAGCAGTACCGACAGGGGTCGCTCCTACGAGCAGTACTTC

v_gene: TRBV2
j_gene: TRBJ1-2
d_gene: TRBD1
abundance: -
CDR3aa: CASTRIQGANYGYTF
CDR3nt: TGTGCCAGCACCAGAATACAGGGGGCGAACTATGGCTACACCTTC

v_gene: TRBV5-4
j_gene: TRBJ2-1
d_gene: TRBD1
abundance: -
CDR3aa: CASQEIGQGTNEQFF
CDR3nt: TGTGCCAGCCAGGAGATCGGACAGGGTACCAATGAGCAGTTCTTC

v_gene: TRBV7-2
j_gene: TRBJ1-3
d_gene: TRBD1
abundance: -
CDR3aa: CASSSRQGRNTIYF
CDR3nt: TGTGCCAGCAGCTCCCGACAGGGGAGAAACACCATATATTTT

v_gene: TRBV6-1
j_gene: TRBJ1-1
d_gene: -
abundance: large
CDR3aa: CASTTGDMGTEAFF
CDR3nt: TGTGCCAGCACCACGGGAGACATGGGGACTGAAGCTTTCTTT

v_gene: TRBV29-1
j_gene: TRBJ1-1
d_gene: -
abundance: -
CDR3aa: CSVDPWEGGTEAFF
CDR3nt: TGCAGCGTTGATCCCTGGGAAGGGGGCACTGAAGCTTTCTTT

v_gene: TRBV7-6
j_gene: TRBJ1-2
d_gene: -
abundance: -
CDR3aa: CASSTGQSGDGYTF
CDR3nt: TGTGCCAGCAGCACCGGACAGTCCGGCGATGGCTACACCTTC

v_gene: TRBV4-1
j_gene: TRBJ1-4
d_gene: -
abundance: once
CDR3aa: CASSQEILLSGRATNEKLFF
CDR3nt: TGCGCCAGCAGCCAAGAAATTCTACTGTCGGGGAGAGCAACTAATGAAAAACTGTTTTTT

v_gene: TRBV20-1
j_gene: TRBJ1-1
d_gene: -
abundance: -
CDR3aa: CSARETGEAFF
CDR3nt: TGCAGTGCTAGAGAGACAGGTGAAGCTTTCTTT

v_gene: TRBV7-9
j_gene: TRBJ1-5
d_gene: -
abundance: -
CDR3aa: CASSPTTVNQPQHF
CDR3nt: TGTGCCAGCAGCCCCACGACAGTCAATCAGCCCCAGCATTTT

v_gene: TRBV29-1
j_gene: TRBJ1-2
d_gene: -
abundance: -
CDR3aa: CSVAPVGQGSGYTF
CDR3nt: TGCAGCGTCGCTCCGGTGGGTCAGGGCTCCGGCTACACCTTC

v_gene: TRBV6-1
j_gene: TRBJ2-6
d_gene: -
abundance: -
CDR3aa: CASIRTGANVLTF
CDR3nt: TGTGCCAGCATCCGTACTGGGGCCAACGTCCTGACTTTC

v_gene: TRBV5-4
j_gene: TRBJ1-2
d_gene: -
abundance: -
CDR3aa: CASSLSGYGYTF
CDR3nt: TGTGCCAGCAGCTTGTCGGGGTATGGCTACACCTTC

v_gene: TRBV5-1
j_gene: TRBJ2-1
d_gene: TRBD2
abundance: -
CDR3aa: CASSLARGGAPNEQFF
CDR3nt: TGCGCCAGCAGCTTGGCCCGGGGGGGGGCTCCCAATGAGCAGTTCTTC

v_gene: TRBV4-1
j_gene: TRBJ2-7
d_gene: TRBD2
abundance: -
CDR3aa: CASSPTGAGDYEQYF
CDR3nt: TGCGCCAGCAGCCCTACCGGAGCGGGAGACTACGAGCAGTACTTC

v_gene: TRBV6-5
j_gene: TRBJ2-1
d_gene: -
abundance: -
CDR3aa: CASMGAGGQYNEQFF
CDR3nt: TGTGCCAGCATGGGGGCAGGGGGGCAATACAATGAGCAGTTCTTC

v_gene: TRBV5-1
j_gene: TRBJ2-2
d_gene: TRBD2
abundance: -
CDR3aa: CASSLGLAVDTGELFF
CDR3nt: TGCGCCAGCAGCTTGGGACTAGCAGTCGACACCGGGGAGCTGTTTTTT

v_gene: TRBV7-9
j_gene: TRBJ2-4
d_gene: -
abundance: -
CDR3aa: CASSLGAGVAKNIQYF
CDR3nt: TGTGCCAGCAGCTTAGGCGCAGGGGTAGCGAAAAACATTCAGTACTTC

v_gene: TRBV25-1
j_gene: TRBJ1-5
d_gene: -
abundance: -
CDR3aa: CASSESRSQPQHF
CDR3nt: TGTGCCAGCAGTGAATCGCGTAGTCAGCCCCAGCATTTT

v_gene: TRBV5-4
j_gene: TRBJ2-5
d_gene: TRBD2
abundance: -
CDR3aa: CASSLVLAGTETQYF
CDR3nt: TGTGCCAGCAGCTTGGTGCTAGCGGGAACGGAGACCCAGTACTTC

v_gene: TRBV5-1
j_gene: TRBJ2-5
d_gene: -
abundance: -
CDR3aa: CASREGETQYF
CDR3nt: TGCGCCAGCAGGGAGGGGGAGACCCAGTACTTC

v_gene: TRBV5-6
j_gene: TRBJ1-5
d_gene: TRBD1
abundance: -
CDR3aa: CASSLDRGLGDQPQHF
CDR3nt: TGTGCCAGCAGCTTGGACAGGGGATTGGGGGATCAGCCCCAGCATTTT

v_gene: TRBV6-1
j_gene: TRBJ2-2
d_gene: -
abundance: -
CDR3aa: CASSEAGVAGELFF
CDR3nt: TGTGCCAGCAGTGAAGCCGGGGTAGCCGGGGAGCTGTTTTTT

v_gene: TRBV28
j_gene: TRBJ1-5
d_gene: -
abundance: -
CDR3aa: CASSPPPEGAGPPYSNQPQHF
CDR3nt: TGTGCCAGCAGTCCCCCCCCCGAAGGTGCAGGTCCACCATATAGCAATCAGCCCCAGCATTTT

v_gene: TRBV4-1
j_gene: TRBJ1-1
d_gene: -
abundance: -
CDR3aa: CASSQGPSDSLNTEAFF
CDR3nt: TGCGCCAGCAGCCAAGGCCCCTCGGACAGCCTGAACACTGAAGCTTTCTTT

v_gene: TRBV6-1
j_gene: TRBJ2-2
d_gene: -
abundance: -
CDR3aa: CASSEARSRNTGELFF
CDR3nt: TGTGCCAGCAGTGAAGCTCGGAGCCGGAACACCGGGGAGCTGTTTTTT